A selection of T cell receptor beta chains follows, all from one sample in a study of identical twins. TCRdb used MiXCR to reprocess the 5' RACE reads, holding one entry per CDR3 protein. The table shows some 730,000 distinct CDR3 sequences, with 15% to 20% occurring only once. These data also formed part of another study, on T cells expressing NK-cell markers.

The sample taken for sequencing was PBMCs. These receptor sequences come from a woman aged 18 to 35 in good health. Both conserved end residues are trimmed from each CDR3.

ATSINTEAF	TRBV7-9	TRBJ1-1
ASSVLAESYEQY	TRBV5-1	TRBJ2-7
ASSGAGTANTGELF	TRBV9	TRBJ2-2
ASSSHLGGVIDEQF	TRBV12-3/TRBV12-4	TRBJ2-1
ASSLRGSLQETQY	TRBV12-3/TRBV12-4	TRBJ2-5
ATSSRRDYYQETQY	TRBV15	TRBJ2-5
ASSSQQGIPQPQH	TRBV7-2	TRBJ1-5
SARLNEGPNSPLH	TRBV20-1	TRBJ1-6
ASILAGNEQF	TRBV6-5	TRBJ2-1
ASSPIGAGGYEQY	TRBV6-2/TRBV6-3	TRBJ2-7
SATQGKNTEAF	TRBV20-1	TRBJ1-1
ASSPRGLKNIQY	TRBV12-3/TRBV12-4	TRBJ2-4
ATSSYNNEQF	TRBV15	TRBJ2-1
ASGRTSGTDNEQF	TRBV12-3/TRBV12-4	TRBJ2-1
ASSPLNYGYT	TRBV25-1	TRBJ1-2
ASSIGGGLQETQY	TRBV19	TRBJ2-5
SAEVPGIYGYT	TRBV20-1	TRBJ1-2
ASSFRLAGGPYDTQY	TRBV12-3/TRBV12-4	TRBJ2-3
ASSASGTSGYT	TRBV7-9	TRBJ1-2
SARVGAVGEQY	TRBV20-1	TRBJ2-7
ASSVASSYNEQF	TRBV9	TRBJ2-1
SVGTSGSSRANVLT	TRBV29-1	TRBJ2-6